These T cell receptor beta chains were read from a single sample in a study of blood T cells in healthy people across ages. MiXCR was run by TCRdb on the 5' RACE reads, yielding one entry per CDR3 protein. The table lists about 1.4 million distinct CDR3 sequences, 59% of them singletons. The specimen sequenced was blood. These receptors were collected from a man between 18 and 29 years old in good health. Both conserved end residues are part of each CDR3. A D gene is named only where the DNA matches it firmly. Size values are once, few and many counts, or a class for expanded clones, and some rows have none.

size	V	length	J	D	DNA	CDR3
-	TRBV4-1	15	TRBJ2-1	-	TGCGCCAGCACCCCGTTTAGCGGAGAGAACAATGAGCAGTTCTTC	CASTPFSGENNEQFF
-	TRBV20-1	16	TRBJ2-1	-	TGCAGTGCTAGTCCCATACTGAGGGCCGGTGGTAATGAGCAGTTCTTC	CSASPILRAGGNEQFF
-	TRBV5-4	15	TRBJ1-1	TRBD1	TGTGCCAGCAGCACCGACAGGGTCATGGGGACTGAAGCTTTCTTT	CASSTDRVMGTEAFF
once	TRBV4-1	15	TRBJ2-7	-	TGCGCCAGCAGCCATAGACAGGAAACTACCTACGAGCAGTACTTC	CASSHRQETTYEQYF
once	TRBV11-2	21	TRBJ2-4	TRBD2	TGTGCCAGCAGCTTTTCCAGTCGGCGGGACTCGGGAGGGGGGGCCAAAAACATTCAGTACTTC	CASSFSSRRDSGGGAKNIQYF
once	TRBV29-1	14	TRBJ2-7	TRBD2	TGCAGCGTTGCTTCCGGGACTAGTATCTACGAGCAGTACTTC	CSVASGTSIYEQYF
-	TRBV25-1	19	TRBJ2-5	TRBD2	TGTGCCAGCTCTCGCACTAGCGGGAGGGCCTTTGGCCCAGAAGAGACCCAGTACTTC	CASSRTSGRAFGPEETQYF
few	TRBV7-9	15	TRBJ2-7	-	TGTGCCAGCAGCCTCAAAAAGGGCGGCTCCTACGAGCAGTACTTC	CASSLKKGGSYEQYF
few	TRBV15	16	TRBJ2-2	-	TGTGCCACCAGCAGAGAGAGGGCGAGAAGGGACGGGGAGCTGTTTTTT	CATSRERARRDGELFF
-	TRBV15	15	TRBJ2-6	-	TGTGCCACCAGCAGAGTGGGTCCCGGGGCCAACGTCCTGACTTTC	CATSRVGPGANVLTF
-	TRBV4-3	16	TRBJ2-6	-	TGCGCCAGCAGCCAAGATCCCACCTCTGGGGCCAACGTCCTGACTTTC	CASSQDPTSGANVLTF
few	TRBV29-1	10	TRBJ1-4	-	TGCAGCGTCCTCGGTGAAAAACTGTTTTTT	CSVLGEKLFF
-	TRBV28	14	TRBJ1-2	-	TGTGCCAGCAGTTTAATTGGGGGCCGCTATGGCTACACCTTC	CASSLIGGRYGYTF
-	TRBV13	15	TRBJ1-2	-	TGTGCCTGCAGCTCCGCCACAGGGTACCCTTATGGCTACACCTTC	CACSSATGYPYGYTF
many	TRBV6-1	17	TRBJ2-5	-	TGTGCCAGCAGTGAATCCCGGGCGGAGCTCGAGAGAGAGACCCAGTACTTC	CASSESRAELERETQYF
-	TRBV4-2	13	TRBJ2-3	TRBD1	TGTGCCAGCAGCCAAGATTTGGACAGGGGGGAGTATTTT	CASSQDLDRGEYF
-	TRBV29-1	15	TRBJ2-2	TRBD2	TGCAGCGTATATACTAGCGGGAGAGTAGGCGGGGAGCTGTTTTTT	CSVYTSGRVGGELFF
-	TRBV29-1	13	TRBJ2-7	-	TGCAGCGTTACCCAAGGCAATTGGTGGGAGCAGTACTTC	CSVTQGNWWEQYF
few	TRBV29-1	14	TRBJ1-4	-	TGCAGCGTTGCCCGGGCCTCGGGAGGAGAAAAACTGTTTTTT	CSVARASGGEKLFF
-	TRBV6-6	15	TRBJ2-3	-	TGTGCCAGCAGTTACTCGGGATTCAAGGCAGATACGCAGTATTTT	CASSYSGFKADTQYF
-	TRBV30	13	TRBJ2-1	-	TGTGCCTGGAGTGAGTCTACCCAATCCAAGCAGTTCTTC	CAWSESTQSKQFF
-	TRBV15	13	TRBJ2-7	TRBD2	TGTGCCACCTCTGGCGGGAGGGCCTACGAGCAGTACTTC	CATSGGRAYEQYF
-	TRBV6-6	15	TRBJ2-3	-	TGTGCCAGCAGTTACCTGGGACAAAAAACAGATACGCAGTATTTT	CASSYLGQKTDTQYF
few	TRBV5-1	14	TRBJ2-4	-	TGCGCCAGCAGCTTGCGGGAACCCAAAAACATTCAGTACTTC	CASSLREPKNIQYF
-	TRBV24-1	14	TRBJ2-3	TRBD1	TGTGCCACCAGTAGGACAGGAAGCACAGATACGCAGTATTTT	CATSRTGSTDTQYF
-	TRBV29-1	15	TRBJ1-1	TRBD1	TGCAGCTCTTTTAGGCCAGGGGGCTTGAACACTGAAGCTTTCTTT	CSSFRPGGLNTEAFF
-	TRBV2	12	TRBJ2-5	-	TGTGCCAGCAGAGTGAATCAGGAGACCCAGTACTTC	CASRVNQETQYF
-	TRBV15	15	TRBJ2-7	-	TGTGCCACCAGCCCAGATTGGCGAAACTCCTACGAGCAGTACTTC	CATSPDWRNSYEQYF
few	TRBV5-1	15	TRBJ1-5	-	TGCGCCAGCAGCTTGGTCGGGGGTGGTATTCAGCCCCAGCATTTT	CASSLVGGGIQPQHF
once	TRBV27	19	TRBJ2-3	-	TGTGCCAGCAGTCCTTTTGCACTCCCTACCACCTCTAGCACAGATACGCAGTATTTT	CASSPFALPTTSSTDTQYF
-	TRBV20-1	14	TRBJ2-4	-	TGCAGTGCTAGTGGGCCCTGGCTCCAAAACATTCAGTACTTC	CSASGPWLQNIQYF
-	TRBV6-1	16	TRBJ1-4	TRBD1	TGTGCCAGCAGTGAAACAGGGGGACTTCCAGGTGAAAAACTGTTTTTT	CASSETGGLPGEKLFF
-	TRBV3-1	19	TRBJ2-5	-	TGTGCCAGCAGTATTCGTGGGGGCCGGGGTCGATTTAGCAGTGAGACCCAGTACTTC	CASSIRGGRGRFSSETQYF
-	TRBV6-2/TRBV6-3	12	TRBJ1-1	-	TGTGCCAGCAGCCAGGGCCTCCCCGGGGCTTTCTTT	CASSQGLPGAFF
once	TRBV29-1	17	TRBJ2-4	TRBD2	TGCAGCGTTGAAGATCTTCAAAGGCTAGCGGGGGGGAGAGGCCAGTACTTC	CSVEDLQRLAGGRGQYF
-	TRBV20-1	14	TRBJ2-1	TRBD2	TGCAGTGCCCTTAGCGGGAGGGAGTACAATAAGCAGTTCTTC	CSALSGREYNKQFF
-	TRBV6-5	14	TRBJ1-5	-	TGTGCCAGCAGTCGGGACGGTAGCAATCAGCCCCAGCATTTT	CASSRDGSNQPQHF
few	TRBV27	10	TRBJ1-1	-	TGTGCCAGCATTGGGGCTGAAGCTTTCTTT	CASIGAEAFF
-	TRBV29-1	13	TRBJ2-7	-	TGCAGCGTTGGGGCCGTAAACCTTTACGAGCAGTACTTC	CSVGAVNLYEQYF
-	TRBV20-1	15	TRBJ1-4	-	TGCAGTGCTAGAGATCTCGGCAGGACTAATGAAAAACTGTTTTTT	CSARDLGRTNEKLFF
-	TRBV7-9	15	TRBJ2-2	-	TGTGCCAGCAGCGATGGGGATTCGAACACCGGGGAGCTGTTTTTT	CASSDGDSNTGELFF
-	TRBV4-1	14	TRBJ2-5	TRBD2	TGCGCCAGCAGCCTTAGTCTTAGCGGGAGGGCCCAGTACTTC	CASSLSLSGRAQYF
-	TRBV2	14	TRBJ2-1	TRBD2	TGTGCCTCAAGCGGGACCTTATTAGCCGATGAGCAGTTCTTC	CASSGTLLADEQFF
few	TRBV5-4	13	TRBJ2-3	-	TGTGCCAGCAGCTTACCTCAGGAAGATACGCAGTATTTT	CASSLPQEDTQYF
-	TRBV11-2	13	TRBJ2-1	-	TGTGCCAGCAGCTTAACGGCCTACAATGAGCAGTTCTTC	CASSLTAYNEQFF